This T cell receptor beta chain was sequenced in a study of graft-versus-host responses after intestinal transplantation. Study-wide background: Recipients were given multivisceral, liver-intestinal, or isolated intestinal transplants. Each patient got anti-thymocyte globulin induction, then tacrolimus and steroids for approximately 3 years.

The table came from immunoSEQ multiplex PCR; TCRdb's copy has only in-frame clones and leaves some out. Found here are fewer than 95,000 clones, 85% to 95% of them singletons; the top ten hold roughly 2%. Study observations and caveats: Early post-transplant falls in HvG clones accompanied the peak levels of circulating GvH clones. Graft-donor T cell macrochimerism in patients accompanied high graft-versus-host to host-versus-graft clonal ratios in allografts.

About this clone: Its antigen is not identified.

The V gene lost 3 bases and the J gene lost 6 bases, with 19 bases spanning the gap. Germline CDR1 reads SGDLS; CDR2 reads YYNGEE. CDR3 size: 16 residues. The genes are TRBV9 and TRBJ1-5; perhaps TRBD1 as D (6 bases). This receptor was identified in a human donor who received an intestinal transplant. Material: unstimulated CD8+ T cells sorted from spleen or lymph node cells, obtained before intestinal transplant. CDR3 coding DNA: TGTGCCAGCAGCGAGGGGGATGGACTCGGAGGTCAGCCCCAGCATTTT. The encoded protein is CASSEGDGLGGQPQHF.